What follows are 9 T cell receptor beta chains derived from one specimen sequenced in a study of beta chain features in type 1 diabetes. No antigens are known for them. Every isolated RNA sample was fully reverse transcribed, so sequencing captured expressed TCRB transcripts. TCRdb keeps only in-frame clones here, not all; method: immunoSEQ multiplex PCR. Of 500,000 to 800,000 clones in the sample, roughly 12% are singletons; the top ten hold around 0.12%. Study observations and caveats: The study found moderately but significantly shorter TCRB CDR3s in all four CD4+ subsets of Type 1 diabetes patients.

Sequenced: naive CD4+ T cells from blood. These receptors all come from a man aged 30 to 39 with type 1 diabetes.

This clone was seen a few times. J is TRBJ1-3 and V is TRBV29-1, with 9 bases aligning to TRBD1. This CDR3 is 15 amino acids long. Trimming removed 6 bases from V and 0 bases from J; junction bases left unmatched: 6. CDR1 is SQVTM and CDR2 is ANQGSEA in the germline V gene. In nucleotides, the CDR3 is TGCAGCGTCGGACAGGGGTCTAGCTCTGGAAACACCATATATTTT. It specifies CSVGQGSSSGNTIYF.

The chain combines TRBV7-2 with TRBJ2-5, with D tentatively TRBD1 or TRBD2 (5 bases each). Trimming removed 5 bases at V and 5 bases at J, with 18 bases between. Germline V gene sequence: CDR1 SGHTA, CDR2 FQGNSA. The CDR3 length is 15 residues. Written as DNA, the CDR3 is TGTGCCAGCAGCCTCGGTGTTGGGGGTAGGGAGACCCAGTACTTC. Translated, it gives CASSLGVGGRETQYF.

This chain connects TRBV6-1 to TRBJ1-5; no clear D. V shed 7 bases and J shed 0 bases, with 13 bases lying between them. CDR3 length: 15 residues. Germline CDR1 is MNHNS and CDR2 is SASEGT. The CDR3 nucleotides read TGTGCCAGCAATCCTCGAGGGATTAGCAATCAGCCCCAGCATTTT. This encodes CASNPRGISNQPQHF.

This clone was counted only a few times. The chain recombines TRBV18 with TRBJ1-2; D might be TRBD1 (5 bases). The CDR3 sequence is 14 residues long. The germline V and J ends were trimmed by 0 bases and 8 bases, with 13 bases remaining between them. Germline V lookup: CDR1 KGHSH, CDR2 LQKENI. CDR3 DNA: TGTGCCAGCTCACCACCGTCCGAGGCAGGGGGCTACACCTTC. It yields the protein CASSPPSEAGGYTF.

This clone was recorded a few times. CDR3 coding DNA: TGTGCCAGCAGCTTAGAAGAGGCAGGGAAGGGCTACGAGCAGTACTTC. Its translation: CASSLEEAGKGYEQYF. V is TRBV7-9 and J is TRBJ2-7, with D possibly matching TRBD1 (5 bases). The V gene's germline CDR1 is SEHNR and CDR2 FQNEAQ (reference sequence). V lost 1 base to trimming and J lost 3 bases, with 16 bases between them. CDR3 length equals 16 residues.

In this sample, this clone turned up a few times. The genes are TRBV10-3 and TRBJ2-5; D unresolved. The J call may be faulty, since TRBJ2-7 better matches the DNA end. CDR3 length equals 16 residues. Per the germline V gene, CDR1 is ENHRY and CDR2 is SYGVKD. In DNA form, the CDR3 reads TGTGCCATCAGTGAGAGTGGCCAGGAGAGCTCCTACGAGCAGTACTTC. This gives the protein CAISESGQESSYEQYF.

The CDR3 loop is CASSSSGGERNSPLHF. DNA of the CDR3: TGTGCCAGCAGCTCCTCAGGGGGCGAAAGGAATTCACCCCTCCACTTT. V is TRBV7-6 and J is TRBJ1-6, with 8 positions matching TRBD1. V dropped 4 bases and J dropped 7; count of bases not matched to a gene: 9. The V gene's germline CDR1 is SGHVS and CDR2 FNYEAQ. This CDR3 spans 16 amino acids.

This clone has only a few counts. V gene TRBV6-5 combines with J gene TRBJ1-2; D not resolved. Deletions cut 5 bases from V and 5 bases from J, with 6 bases between. The germline V gene encodes CDR1 MNHEY and CDR2 SVGAGI. CDR3 length equals 11 residues. Here the CDR3 DNA reads TGTGCCAGCAGTAAAGGGTATGGCTACACCTTC. Protein sequence: CASSKGYGYTF.

This clone came up a few times. V gene TRBV6-5 combines with J gene TRBJ2-1; 10 nucleotides align to TRBD2. Germline values: CDR1 MNHEY, CDR2 SVGAGI. The CDR3 totals 15 residues. The V gene end was trimmed by 6 bases and the J gene end by 4 bases; junction bases not matched to a gene: 6. For the CDR3, the DNA is TGTGCCAGCAGCTATAGCGGGGGGCGATACAATGAGCAGTTCTTC. This codes for CASSYSGGRYNEQFF.